The present T cell receptor beta chain was sequenced within a study of OX40 agonist ivuxolimab in advanced cancers. At the level of the study: Ivuxolimab is an agonistic anti-OX40 (CD134) antibody, and patients were treated with it. Patient treatment consisted of intravenous ivuxolimab administration every 2 weeks at 0.01 to 10 mg/kg. Patients undergoing dose escalation presented with hepatocellular carcinoma, melanoma, renal cell or head and neck cancer.

The protocol was immunoSEQ multiplex PCR, while the TCRdb copy is restricted to in-frame clones and leaves out a portion. The repertoire has about 69,000 clones, around 90% of them found once; the top ten carry more than 9%. Germline CDR1 and CDR2: SGHRS and YFSETQ. The CDR3 contains 14 residues. V shed 3 bases and J 9 bases; nucleotides not matched to a gene: 10. The V gene is TRBV5-1, the J gene TRBJ2-5; 8 nucleotides agree with TRBD1. The TCR sequence derives from an adult with an advanced solid tumor such as melanoma, head and neck, liver or kidney cancer. The sample in question was CD4+ or CD8+ T cells sorted from blood, obtained in a trial of the OX40 agonist ivuxolimab. The CDR3 nucleotides are TGCGCCAGCAGCTCGGGACAGGAAGACTCGGCCCAGTACTTC. Amino acid sequence: CASSSGQEDSAQYF.